The 8 T cell receptor beta chains presented below share a single source sample, sequenced in a study of shared clonotypes between healthy human individuals. Sequencing was performed with immunoSEQ multiplex PCR; in TCRdb, only in-frame clones are kept and a portion is missing. The sample includes under 850,000 clones, 72% seen only once; the top ten take less than 2%. Sequenced sample: memory CD4+ T cells sorted from blood. Noted subset: CD45RA-negative fraction. Receptors originate from a woman in her 30s in good health.

The V gene is TRBV10-3, the J gene TRBJ1-2; a possible D gene is TRBD1 (5 bases). The CDR3 totals 14 residues. V was trimmed by 5 bases and J by 3 bases, leaving 13 bases between them. Germline V gene data show CDR1 as ENHRY and CDR2 as SYGVKD. The CDR3 region is CAISPQGLHYGYTF. Written as DNA, the CDR3 is TGTGCCATCAGTCCTCAGGGACTGCACTATGGCTACACCTTC.

Concerning this clone: Other nucleotide sequences in the sample specify the same CDR3. The genes are TRBV27 and TRBJ1-2; 10 bases line up with TRBD1. The CDR3 runs to 14 residues. Germline CDR1 reads MNHEY; CDR2 reads SMNVEV (reference sequence). The V segment lost 3 bases and the J segment 3 bases; nucleotides outside the gene matches: 1. The CDR3 spells CASSFGQGDYGYTF. In DNA, the CDR3 is TGTGCCAGCAGTTTCGGACAGGGGGACTATGGCTACACCTTC.

The chain links TRBV7-8 to TRBJ2-3; no clear D. Trimming left V 3 bases short and J 4 bases short, with 8 bases between. The CDR3 runs 13 residues. Per germline, CDR1 SGHVS and CDR2 FQNEAQ. In nucleotides, the CDR3 is TGTGCCAGCAGCTTCACCAGCCCAGATACGCAGTATTTT. This gives the protein CASSFTSPDTQYF. Using reference TRBV7-8 and TRBJ2-3 for the parts outside the CDR3, the full variable domain is GAGVSQSPRYKVAKRGQDVALRCDPISGHVSLFWYQQALGQGPEFLTYFQNEAQLDKSGLPSDRFFAERPEGSVSTLKIQRTQQEDSAVYLCASSFTSPDTQYFGPGTRLTVL.

CDR3 protein: CASSHLFLGNTIYF. The DNA of the CDR3 is TGTGCCAGCAGCCACCTTTTTTTGGGAAACACCATATATTTT. The chain couples TRBV14 to TRBJ1-3; D is unresolved. V lost 3 bases to trimming and J lost 4 bases, with 10 bases between them. The CDR3 has 14 residues. CDR1 SGHDN and CDR2 FVKESK come from the germline V gene. Using reference TRBV14 and TRBJ1-3 for the parts outside the CDR3, the full variable domain is EAGVTQFPSHSVIEKGQTVTLRCDPISGHDNLYWYRRVMGKEIKFLLHFVKESKQDESGMPNNRFLAERTGGTYSTLKVQPAELEDSGVYFCASSHLFLGNTIYFGEGSWLTVV.

The chain combines TRBV30 with TRBJ2-7; tentative D call: TRBD2 (6 bases). Trimming took off 5 bases at V and 7 bases at J, with 21 bases between the two ends. CDR3 length equals 14 residues. Per germline, CDR1 GTSNPN and CDR2 SVGIG (reference sequence). CDR3 nucleotides: TGTGCCTGGGCATACGGGAGCCCTCTAAGAGAGCAGTACTTC. This gives the protein CAWAYGSPLREQYF. Full variable domain (missing parts from reference TRBV30 and TRBJ2-7): SQTIHQWPATLVQPVGSPLSLECTVEGTSNPNLYWYRQAAGRGLQLLFYSVGIGQISSEVPQNLSASRPQDRQFILSSKKLLLSDSGFYLCAWAYGSPLREQYFGPGTRLTVT.

The V call is TRBV7-6, the J call TRBJ1-1, with D maybe TRBD1 (6 bases). In germline, CDR1 is SGHVS, CDR2 FNYEAQ. Trimming stripped 5 bases from V and 7 bases from J, with 17 bases between. CDR3 length equals 14 residues. The CDR3 loop reads CASSHGQPGGEAFF. The CDR3 DNA follows: TGTGCCAGCAGCCATGGACAGCCGGGGGGTGAAGCTTTCTTT.

The rearrangement uses TRBV6-1 and TRBJ1-1; D might be TRBD1 (5 bases). V lost 7 bases and J 1 base, leaving 10 bases between the germline ends. The CDR3 is 13 amino acids. Per germline, CDR1 MNHNS and CDR2 SASEGT. CDR3 sequence (DNA): TGTGCCAGCACCCAGACAGAGAACACTGAAGCTTTCTTT. Protein: CASTQTENTEAFF.

The genes are TRBV5-1 and TRBJ2-5, with TRBD2 matching 8 bases. Germline V gene data show CDR1 as SGHRS and CDR2 as YFSETQ. The CDR3 sequence is 14 residues long. V lost 3 bases and J lost 4; bases outside the gene matches: 5. The CDR3, as DNA: TGCGCCAGCAGCTCCCCAGCGGGAGTAGAGACCCAGTACTTC. This gives the protein CASSSPAGVETQYF.